This TCR beta chain was identified in a study of blood T cell repertoires in COVID-19 (dated by TCRdb to the early 2020s). The study in broad terms: Samples covering the acute and convalescent phases of COVID-19 were provided by collaborators in the United States, Italy and Spain. The prospective study material was composed of cDNA or gDNA derived from T cells, B-cell-depleted T cells, or PBMCs. Deeply sampled blood TCRbeta repertoires from subjects exposed to, actively infected with, or recovered from COVID-19 were included in the dataset. The repertoires were released in a freely available public database intended as a resource for research on the immune response to SARS-CoV-2. The samples were drawn from the first 160 participants of the ongoing ImmuneRACE study and from some 1,300 subjects provided by 6 global collaborators. Sample metadata almost always included a de-identified subject ID, COVID-19 status, age in years and sex. HLA class I and class II types, where available, came from metadata supplied by the sample provider rather than from assay-based typing. Overall study results and their limits: How much clinical and demographic metadata was included differed by source and by participant, and the metadata was provided uncurated.

TCRbeta CDR3 regions were amplified from genomic DNA using the immunoSEQ Assay, a bias-controlled multiplex PCR. Turning to the authors' computational methods: Within the assay, amplification of reference gene primers was used to estimate how many nucleated cells each sample contained. Sequence reads were collapsed and filtered to measure the absolute abundance of every unique TCRbeta CDR3 rearrangement. Productive Simpson clonality was computed per sample as the square root of Simpson's diversity index over productive rearrangements. TCRdb holds this immuneACCESS table with in-frame rearrangements only. Some clones are missing; in checked studies, unresolved V genes explain under half, and the rest has no known cause. V and J calls plus clone size are reproduced from that table; the DNA served to infer D and trimming. Recorded for this sample are hundreds of thousands of clones; approximately 85% of them occurred a single time. The top ten hold over 2% of the sample.

V drops 0 bases and J drops 2 bases, leaving 14 bases in between. CDR1 and CDR2, per the germline V gene (reference sequence), are LGHDT and YNNKEL. Measured from the cysteine to the phenylalanine, the CDR3 is 17 residues long. Kept here is only the CDR3 DNA, which spans 51 bases and is read in frame from base 1. In the prospective study, participants were roughly 18 to 100 years old, resided in approximately 22 geographic areas of the United States, and were enrolled through a virtual design. In the prospective study, participants were assigned to cohorts based on the clinical history participants reported in a screening survey and a study questionnaire. Recovered participants in ImmuneRACE Cohort 3 were defined as having two consecutive negative NP/OP PCR tests, clearance from a healthcare professional, or resolution of symptoms. Each participant in the prospective study had whole blood, serum and a nasopharyngeal or oropharyngeal swab collected by mobile phlebotomists. Over a roughly two-month period, participants in the prospective study had the option of providing additional blood draws and questionnaires. Prospective study blood samples were shipped either frozen or at room temperature before DNA extraction.

For this clone: What this receptor recognizes is not known. Base qualities are not at hand, and no much larger clone is one base apart.

The receptor was isolated from a woman in her fifties or sixties who had recovered from COVID-19. The material sequenced was PBMCs or T cells enriched from blood (not recorded which). The chain is made from TRBV3-1 (or the pseudogene TRBV3-2) and TRBJ1-5; no D gene call is confident. The CDR3 in this case is CASSQEGGCGGNQPQHF. The DNA reads as follows: TGTGCCAGCAGCCAAGAAGGAGGGTGCGGGGGCAATCAGCCCCAGCATTTT.